This section outlines one TCR beta chain sequence together with its context. This specimen belongs to a study of Ad26.COV2.S vaccination and SARS-CoV-2 variants. The assay was immunoSEQ multiplex PCR, and TCRdb's table has in-frame clones only and misses some. The sample shows 400,000 to 450,000 clones, about 93% of them seen only once. Germline V gene sequence: CDR1 SGDLS, CDR2 YYNGEE. V shed 0 bases and J shed 7 bases, with 7 bases lying between them. The CDR3 is 12 residues long. Treatment described: about 20 received Ad26.COV2.S at low or high dose, single or two shots; 5 received placebo; per-sample allocation not given. Samples were taken on day 63 after the first vaccine or placebo injection.

The sequence derives from a person between 18 and 59 years old who received the Ad26.COV2.S COVID-19 vaccine or a placebo. The sequencing here drew on peripheral blood, taken in a trial of Ad26.COV2.S vaccine versus placebo. The V gene is TRBV9, the J gene TRBJ1-1, with unresolved D. In DNA, the CDR3 is TGTGCCAGCAGCGTAGGTGGAAGTGAAGCTTTCTTT. This gives the protein CASSVGGSEAFF.